One and the same sample provided the 17 T cell receptor beta chains below, sequenced in a study of cytomegalovirus exposure and HLA in healthy donors. The PCR ran on 60 Vbeta and 13 Jbeta primers. The repertoire was sequenced with immunoSEQ multiplex PCR; TCRdb's copy has only in-frame clones and lacks some. Counted here are about 90,000 clones, roughly four fifths occurring once; the ten biggest clones make up 4.5% to 5.5%. Sequencing was done on a sample of PBMCs. The source is a middle-aged woman in good health and CMV-seropositive.

The rearrangement links TRBV15 to TRBJ1-4, with 7 bases matching TRBD1. After removal of 5 bases from V and 8 bases from J, the junction contained 2 bases not matched to a gene. This CDR3 region has 12 residues. Germline lookup yields CDR1 LNHNV and CDR2 YYDKDF (reference sequence). CDR3 sequence: CATSEGGEKLFF. DNA of the CDR3: TGTGCCACCAGCGAAGGGGGCGAAAAACTGTTTTTT.

The chain combines TRBV7-8 with TRBJ1-2; 7 bases are a match to TRBD1. V lost 5 bases and J lost 3; bases outside the gene matches: 9. The CDR3 contains 15 residues. From germline, CDR1 is SGHVS and CDR2 FQNEAQ. The CDR3 sequence is CASSHREGGDYGYTF. The CDR3 region has the DNA TGTGCCAGCAGCCACAGGGAAGGGGGCGACTATGGCTACACCTTC. Full variable domain (rest looked up from reference TRBV7-8 and TRBJ1-2): GAGVSQSPRYKVAKRGQDVALRCDPISGHVSLFWYQQALGQGPEFLTYFQNEAQLDKSGLPSDRFFAERPEGSVSTLKIQRTQQEDSAVYLCASSHREGGDYGYTFGSGTRLTVV.

J is TRBJ2-7 and V is TRBV9, with TRBD2 as a possible D gene (6 bases). The V gene's germline CDR1 is SGDLS and CDR2 YYNGEE. The CDR3 sequence is 15 residues long. V was clipped by 3 bases and J by 3 bases, with 16 bases between them. CDR3 loop: CASSATGTSFYEQYF. As DNA, the CDR3 is TGTGCCAGCAGCGCCACCGGGACTTCATTCTACGAGCAGTACTTC.

This chain connects TRBV4-2 to TRBJ2-5; D gene unclear. The DNA end favors TRBJ2-7, so the J call may be wrong. Germline values: CDR1 LGHNA, CDR2 YNFKEQ. The CDR3 is 15 amino acids. CDR3 residues: CASSQISGRLGEQYF. In DNA, the CDR3 is TGTGCCAGCAGCCAGATATCCGGTCGGTTGGGCGAGCAGTACTTC.

J is TRBJ1-2 and V is TRBV19; 12 bases are a match to TRBD1. V was pared by 6 bases and J by 4 bases, with 6 bases of the junction left unmatched. CDR1 LNHDA and CDR2 SQIVND come from the germline V gene (reference sequence). This CDR3 is 15 amino acids long. The CDR3 DNA follows: TGTGCCAGTAGCAGAGGGACAGGGGGCGGCTATGGCTACACCTTC. Translation: CASSRGTGGGYGYTF. Full variable domain (rest looked up from reference TRBV19 and TRBJ1-2): DGGITQSPKYLFRKEGQNVTLSCEQNLNHDAMYWYRQDPGQGLRLIYYSQIVNDFQKGDIAEGYSVSREKKESFPLTVTSAQKNPTAFYLCASSRGTGGGYGYTFGSGTRLTVV.

The rearrangement uses TRBV7-2 and TRBJ2-1; D not resolved. V was trimmed by 5 bases and J by 6 bases, leaving 11 bases between them. Germline CDR1 and CDR2: SGHTA and FQGNSA. This CDR3 has 13 residues. The CDR3 spells CASSPSVGNEQFF. CDR3 DNA sequence: TGTGCCAGCAGCCCTTCGGTCGGCAATGAGCAGTTCTTC. Using reference TRBV7-2 and TRBJ2-1 for the parts outside the CDR3, the full variable domain is GAGVSQSPSNKVTEKGKDVELRCDPISGHTALYWYRQSLGQGLEFLIYFQGNSAPDKSGLPSDRFSAERTGGSVSTLTIQRTQQEDSAVYLCASSPSVGNEQFFGPGTRLTVL.

The chain joins TRBV6-1 to TRBJ2-6; perhaps TRBD2 as D (5 bases). The CDR3 contains 13 residues. The V end was cut by 10 bases, the J end by 0 bases, with 7 bases between. Germline V gene sequence: CDR1 MNHNS, CDR2 SASEGT. The CDR3 bases are TGTGCCACCGGGGACTCTGGGGCCAACGTCCTGACTTTC. This translates into CATGDSGANVLTF.

This clone was seen repeatedly, ten times or more. The gene calls are TRBV6-6 and TRBJ1-4, with 7 bases that match TRBD1. CDR1 and CDR2 from the germline V gene are MNHNY and SVGAGI (reference sequence). Unmatched junction bases numbered 8, after V lost 6 bases and J lost 4 bases. This CDR3 is 15 amino acids long. The CDR3 DNA follows: TGTGCCAGCAGCCTCGGGACAGCTGGTAATGAAAAACTGTTTTTT. Protein product: CASSLGTAGNEKLFF.

The V call is TRBV7-9, the J call TRBJ2-7, with D unclear. CDR3 length: 13 residues. Germline CDR1 reads SEHNR; CDR2 reads FQNEAQ (reference sequence). The ends were cut back, 3 bases at V and 3 bases at J, with 9 bases in the middle. The CDR3 loop is CASSFPGSYEQYF. CDR3 DNA: TGTGCCAGCAGCTTCCCTGGTAGCTACGAGCAGTACTTC. Drawing the rest from reference TRBV7-9 and TRBJ2-7, the complete variable domain is DTGVSQNPRHKITKRGQNVTFRCDPISEHNRLYWYRQTLGQGPEFLTYFQNEAQLEKSRLLSDRFSAERPKGSFSTLEIQRTEQGDSAMYLCASSFPGSYEQYFGPGTRLTVT.

V usage is TRBV7-2 and J usage is TRBJ1-5; tentative D call: TRBD1 (6 bases). Germline assignment: CDR1 SGHTA and CDR2 FQGNSA. The CDR3 has 15 amino acids. Trimming removed 3 bases at V and 1 base at J, with 10 bases between. The CDR3 is CASSFQGLSNQPQHF. The CDR3 bases are TGTGCCAGCAGCTTCCAGGGGCTGAGCAATCAGCCCCAGCATTTT.

This chain joins TRBV6-5 and TRBJ2-5; D gene unclear. The V end lost 7 bases, the J end lost 5 bases, and 14 bases lay between the germline ends. Per germline, CDR1 MNHEY and CDR2 SVGAGI. The CDR3 contains 13 residues. The CDR3 nucleotides read TGTGCCAGCATGCGGAGTGGTGGGGAGACCCAGTACTTC. Translated: CASMRSGGETQYF.

Here the CDR3 reads CASSLARDSGSTDTQYF. CDR3 coding DNA: TGCGCCAGCAGCTTGGCCAGGGATAGCGGGAGCACAGATACGCAGTATTTT. V usage is TRBV5-1 and J usage is TRBJ2-3, with 7 nucleotides matching TRBD2. J gave up 0 bases and V 0 bases, and 7 bases lay outside the gene matches. The CDR3 is made up of 17 amino acids. Germline-derived CDR1 and CDR2 are SGHRS and YFSETQ.

The rearrangement joins TRBV11-3 to TRBJ2-2, with 13 nucleotides matching TRBD2. This CDR3 comprises 18 residues. With 4 bases clipped from V and 3 bases from J, the junction kept 8 bases outside the gene matches. The V gene's germline CDR1 is SGHNT and CDR2 YENEEA. CDR3 sequence reads: CASSSSSGLAGDTGELFF. The CDR3 DNA follows: TGTGCCAGCAGCTCCTCCTCTGGACTAGCGGGAGACACCGGGGAGCTGTTTTTT.

The chain uses TRBV29-1 and TRBJ2-7, with 8 positions matching TRBD1. This CDR3 has 13 residues. V lost 3 bases and J lost 2; bases outside the gene matches: 3. Germline V gene lookup returns CDR1 SQVTM and CDR2 ANQGSEA. CDR3 DNA: TGCAGCGTTGAGTCGACAGGGGCCTACGAGCAGTACTTC. Residues: CSVESTGAYEQYF.

The genes are TRBV5-4 and TRBJ1-1; TRBD1 aligns across 9 bases. Germline V CDR1 and CDR2: SGHNT, YYREEE (reference sequence). V gave up 4 bases and J gave up 5 bases; unmatched junction bases: 9. CDR3 length equals 15 residues. CDR3 sequence (DNA): TGTGCCAGCAGCACCGGACAGGGGAGGAGTACTGAAGCTTTCTTT. Encoded protein: CASSTGQGRSTEAFF.

The chain couples TRBV6-4 to TRBJ2-6; no firm D call. The CDR3 sequence is 16 residues long. The germline V gene encodes CDR1 MRHNA and CDR2 SNTAGT. V lost 3 bases and J lost 1, with 10 bases in between. The CDR3 sequence: CASSESPGSGANVLTF. The CDR3 bases are TGTGCCAGCAGTGAGTCCCCCGGGTCTGGGGCCAACGTCCTGACTTTC.

V usage is TRBV7-2 and J usage is TRBJ2-2; maybe TRBD2 (5 bases). The germline V gene encodes CDR1 SGHTA and CDR2 FQGNSA. The ends were cut back, 3 bases at V and 6 bases at J, with 8 bases in the middle. This CDR3 has 13 residues. The chain's CDR3 is CASSFSSSGELFF. In DNA form, the CDR3 reads TGTGCCAGCAGCTTTTCTAGCTCCGGGGAGCTGTTTTTT.